This TCR beta chain derives from a study of PD-1 blockade in classical Hodgkin lymphoma. The wider study: Nivolumab was administered to patients intravenously at 3 mg/kg every 2 weeks.

Measured with immunoSEQ multiplex PCR; TCRdb has only the in-frame clones, and not every one. The sample has approximately 61,000 clones, 85% to 90% seen once; the top ten hold 15%. Germline lookup yields CDR1 PRHDT and CDR2 FYEKMQ (reference sequence). V was trimmed by 7 bases and J by 6 bases, leaving 13 bases between them. This CDR3 is 13 amino acids long. All trial patients relapsed after autologous stem cell transplantation. Overall study findings and caveats: In newly diagnosed patients, baseline TCR diversity was reportedly below that of healthy donors.

Points on this clone: The antigen is not known.

The receptor's source is a human donor with classical Hodgkin lymphoma. The sample here was peripheral blood mononuclear cells (PBMCs), taken at baseline. This rearrangement joins TRBV13 to TRBJ2-1; D not certain. CDR3 in amino acids: CASTFLAPNEQFF. The CDR3 coding sequence is TGTGCCAGCACCTTCCTCGCTCCCAATGAGCAGTTCTTC.